The entry below gives a single T cell receptor beta chain sequence along with its context. Indicated time point: pretreatment peripheral blood. There are 16 residues in the CDR3. V gave up 4 bases and J gave up 7 bases; unmatched junction bases: 10. The V gene's germline CDR1 is SEHNR and CDR2 FQNEAQ (reference sequence). The sample belongs to a study of PD-L1 blockade in urothelial cancer. As for the study in general: Men with urothelial cancer arising in the bladder made up about 90% of the roughly 29 patients. Patients previously received 0 to 3 chemotherapy regimens.

Produced via immunoSEQ multiplex PCR; TCRdb's table is partial and in-frame only. Counted here are tens of thousands of clones, 87% occurring once; the ten biggest clones make up roughly 14%. This TCR derives from a woman aged 55 to 70 with urothelial cancer. The sample was PBMCs, taken around atezolizumab (anti-PD-L1) treatment. The chain combines TRBV7-9 with TRBJ2-1; 10 bases line up with TRBD2. The CDR3: CASSSRGGSGGNEQFF. CDR3 sequence (DNA): TGTGCCAGCAGCTCCCGCGGGGGTAGCGGGGGGAATGAGCAGTTCTTC.